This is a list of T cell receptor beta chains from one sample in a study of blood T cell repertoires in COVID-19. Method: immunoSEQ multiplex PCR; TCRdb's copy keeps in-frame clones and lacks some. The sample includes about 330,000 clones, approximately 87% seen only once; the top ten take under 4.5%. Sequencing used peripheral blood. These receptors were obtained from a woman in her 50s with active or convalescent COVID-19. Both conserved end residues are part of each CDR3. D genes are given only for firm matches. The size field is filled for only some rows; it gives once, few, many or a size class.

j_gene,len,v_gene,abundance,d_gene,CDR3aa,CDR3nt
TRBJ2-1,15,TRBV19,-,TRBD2,CASSIGSGETNEQFF,TGTGCCAGTAGTATAGGGAGCGGGGAAACCAATGAGCAGTTCTTC
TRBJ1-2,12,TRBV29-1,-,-,CSVTGTTLGYTF,TGCAGCGTGACAGGCACAACGTTAGGCTACACCTTC
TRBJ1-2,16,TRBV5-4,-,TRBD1,CASSLGGTAFNYGYTF,TGTGCCAGCAGCTTGGGGGGGACAGCATTTAACTATGGCTACACCTTC
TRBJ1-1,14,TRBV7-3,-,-,CASSLQGPRTEAFF,TGTGCCAGCAGCTTACAGGGGCCGAGGACTGAAGCTTTCTTT
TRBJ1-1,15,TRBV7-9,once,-,CASSRSESYNTEAFF,TGTGCCAGCAGCCGATCAGAATCGTACAACACTGAAGCTTTCTTT
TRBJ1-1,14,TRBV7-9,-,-,CASRDTSLNTEAFF,TGTGCCAGCAGGGACACCTCCTTGAACACTGAAGCTTTCTTT
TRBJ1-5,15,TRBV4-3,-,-,CASSQDWGGNQPQHF,TGCGCCAGCAGCCAAGATTGGGGAGGCAATCAGCCCCAGCATTTT
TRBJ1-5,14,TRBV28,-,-,CASRSGQIVQPQHF,TGTGCCAGCAGAAGTGGACAAATAGTTCAGCCCCAGCATTTT
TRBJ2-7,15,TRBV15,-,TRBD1,CATSDRDRGSYEQYF,TGTGCCACCAGCGACCGGGACAGGGGTTCCTACGAGCAGTACTTC
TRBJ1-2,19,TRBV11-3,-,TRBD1,CASSLDTVVEGAANYGYTF,TGTGCCAGCAGCTTAGATACGGTTGTGGAGGGGGCAGCTAACTATGGCTACACCTTC
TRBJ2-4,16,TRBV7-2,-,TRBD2,CASSLVAGASKNIQYF,TGTGCCAGCAGCTTAGTAGCGGGGGCCTCCAAAAACATTCAGTACTTC
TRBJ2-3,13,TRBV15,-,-,CATSSGSADTQYF,TGTGCCACCAGCAGTGGCAGTGCAGATACGCAGTATTTT
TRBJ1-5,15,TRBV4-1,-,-,CASSQVQGWNQPQHF,TGCGCCAGCAGCCAAGTACAGGGTTGGAATCAGCCCCAGCATTTT
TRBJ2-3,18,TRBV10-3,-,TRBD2,CAISESETSGRSTDTQYF,TGTGCCATCAGTGAGTCGGAGACTAGCGGGAGGAGCACAGATACGCAGTATTTT
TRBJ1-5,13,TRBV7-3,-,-,CASSLRANQPQHF,TGTGCCAGCAGCTTAAGGGCCAATCAGCCCCAGCATTTT
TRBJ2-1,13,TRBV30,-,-,CAWSQLRNNEQFF,TGTGCCTGGAGTCAGTTAAGAAACAATGAGCAGTTCTTC
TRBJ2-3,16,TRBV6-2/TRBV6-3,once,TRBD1,CASSYSPGQLTDTQYF,TGTGCCAGCAGTTACTCACCGGGACAGCTCACAGATACGCAGTATTTT
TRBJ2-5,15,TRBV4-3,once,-,CASSQDLGAEETQYF,TGCGCCAGCAGCCAAGATTTAGGGGCGGAAGAGACCCAGTACTTC
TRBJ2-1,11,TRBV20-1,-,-,CSARDLNEQFF,TGCAGTGCTAGAGATCTAAATGAGCAGTTCTTC
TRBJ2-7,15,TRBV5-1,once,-,CASSLVAGGTDEQYF,TGCGCCAGCAGCTTGGTCGCCGGGGGTACGGACGAGCAGTACTTC
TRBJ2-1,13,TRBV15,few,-,CATSRDQGNEQFF,TGTGCCACCAGCAGAGATCAGGGAAATGAGCAGTTCTTC
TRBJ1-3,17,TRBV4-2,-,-,CASSQVSGGSSGNTIYF,TGTGCCAGCAGCCAAGTTAGCGGCGGGAGCTCTGGAAACACCATATATTTT
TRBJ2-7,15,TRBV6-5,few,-,CASSYYRGAVRGQYF,TGTGCCAGCAGTTATTACCGGGGGGCCGTCCGCGGGCAGTACTTC
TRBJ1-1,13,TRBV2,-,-,CASVPAGVAEAFF,TGTGCCAGCGTCCCGGCGGGGGTGGCTGAAGCTTTCTTT
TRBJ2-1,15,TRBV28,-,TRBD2,CASSFGSGIINEQFF,TGTGCCAGCAGTTTTGGCAGCGGGATCATCAATGAGCAGTTCTTC
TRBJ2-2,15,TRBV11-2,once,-,CASSSEGLGTGELFF,TGTGCCAGCAGCTCCGAGGGCTTGGGCACCGGGGAGCTGTTTTTT
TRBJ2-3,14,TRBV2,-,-,CASSFQGSTDTQYF,TGTGCCAGCAGTTTTCAGGGAAGCACAGATACGCAGTATTTT
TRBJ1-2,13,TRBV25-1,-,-,CASSEQGLYGYTF,TGTGCCAGCAGTGAACAGGGTTTGTATGGCTACACCTTC
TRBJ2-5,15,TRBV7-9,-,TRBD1,CASSPRTGGMETQYF,TGTGCCAGCAGCCCGAGGACAGGGGGCATGGAGACCCAGTACTTC
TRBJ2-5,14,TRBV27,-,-,CASSFQRASETQYF,TGTGCCAGCAGTTTCCAGCGGGCCTCGGAGACCCAGTACTTC
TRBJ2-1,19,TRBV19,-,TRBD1,CASSPGQGAKRLIYNEQFF,TGTGCCAGTAGTCCGGGACAGGGGGCCAAACGTCTAATCTACAATGAGCAGTTCTTC
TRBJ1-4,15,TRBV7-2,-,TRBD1,CASSLGDRNNEKLFF,TGTGCCAGCAGCTTAGGGGACAGGAATAATGAAAAACTGTTTTTT
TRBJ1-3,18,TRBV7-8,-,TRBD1,CASSLDHRGLLSGNTIYF,TGTGCCAGCAGCTTAGACCACAGGGGCCTTCTCTCTGGAAACACCATATATTTT
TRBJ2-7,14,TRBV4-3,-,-,CASSQATSNYEQYF,TGCGCCAGCAGCCAGGCGACATCAAACTACGAGCAGTACTTC
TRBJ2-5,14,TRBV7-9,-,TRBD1,CASSPGTDQETQYF,TGTGCCAGCAGCCCCGGGACAGACCAAGAGACCCAGTACTTC